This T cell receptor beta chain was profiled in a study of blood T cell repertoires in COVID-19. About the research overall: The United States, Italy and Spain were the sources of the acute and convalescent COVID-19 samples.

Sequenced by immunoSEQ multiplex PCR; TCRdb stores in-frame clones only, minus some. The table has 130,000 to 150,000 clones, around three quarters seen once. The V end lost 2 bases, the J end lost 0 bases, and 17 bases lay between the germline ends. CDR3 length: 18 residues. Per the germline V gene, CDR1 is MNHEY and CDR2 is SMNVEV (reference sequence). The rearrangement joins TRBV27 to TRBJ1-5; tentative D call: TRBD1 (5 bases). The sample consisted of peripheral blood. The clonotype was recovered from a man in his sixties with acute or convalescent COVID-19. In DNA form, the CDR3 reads TGTGCCAGCAGTTTAGCAGGGTTAGGTGAAAATAGCAATCAGCCCCAGCATTTT. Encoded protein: CASSLAGLGENSNQPQHF.